Shown below are 7 T cell receptor beta chains from a single sample sequenced in a study of T cell changes during pregnancy in multiple sclerosis. Produced via immunoSEQ multiplex PCR; TCRdb's table is partial and in-frame only. Here the sample spans 67,000 or so clones, around 92% being singletons. This sample comprised CD8+ T cells from peripheral blood mononuclear cells, obtained in the third trimester of pregnancy. The source of these receptors is a female donor in good health, enrolled as a control in a pregnancy study.

The chain is built from TRBV19 and TRBJ2-7; 11 nucleotides align to TRBD1. The junction had 3 bases not matched to a gene; V was cut back by 5 bases and J by 3 bases. This CDR3 spans 14 amino acids. Germline lookup yields CDR1 LNHDA and CDR2 SQIVND (reference sequence). CDR3 coding DNA: TGTGCCAGTAGTGAGGGACAGGGGGTCTACGAGCAGTACTTC. The encoded protein is CASSEGQGVYEQYF.

This rearrangement joins TRBV27 to TRBJ1-1; D ambiguous. Germline V lookup: CDR1 MNHEY, CDR2 SMNVEV (reference sequence). The V and J ends lost 3 bases and 1 base respectively, with 12 bases between them. The CDR3 covers 15 residues. The CDR3 is CASSFNGQPNTEAFF. As DNA, the CDR3 is TGTGCCAGCAGTTTTAATGGGCAGCCGAACACTGAAGCTTTCTTT.

The genes are TRBV4-1 and TRBJ2-1; unclear D gene. Germline V gene sequence: CDR1 MGHRA, CDR2 YSYEKL. CDR3 length: 15 amino acids. V was pared by 1 base and J by 4 bases, with 11 bases between. CDR3 bases: TGCGCCAGCAGCCAAGCATTTCAGGCGTACAATGAGCAGTTCTTC. Its translation: CASSQAFQAYNEQFF.

In nucleotides, the CDR3 is TGTGCCAGCAGTTCCCCCTCGGCGGGGACTGAAGCTTTCTTT. It specifies CASSSPSAGTEAFF. The chain recombines TRBV27 with TRBJ1-1; D not certain. The germline V and J ends were trimmed by 4 bases and 5 bases, with 14 bases remaining between them. Germline lookup yields CDR1 MNHEY and CDR2 SMNVEV (reference sequence). The CDR3 is 14 residues long.

The chain couples TRBV27 to TRBJ2-1, with D possibly being TRBD2 (5 bases). Germline CDR1 reads MNHEY; CDR2 reads SMNVEV (reference sequence). V lost 6 bases and J lost 3, with 9 bases in between. The CDR3 length is 13 residues. In DNA, the CDR3 is TGTGCCAGCAGCTCCGGGGTCTACAATGAGCAGTTCTTC. As protein: CASSSGVYNEQFF.

The chain is built from TRBV5-1 and TRBJ1-1, with 9 nucleotides matching TRBD1. The germline V gene has CDR1 SGHRS and CDR2 YFSETQ. V was clipped by 4 bases and J by 4 bases; unmatched bases: 5. The length of the CDR3 is 14 residues. The CDR3 region has the DNA TGCGCCAGCAGCGGGGGGACAGGGATCACTGAAGCTTTCTTT. This sequence encodes CASSGGTGITEAFF.

The genes are TRBV4-1 and TRBJ2-1, with TRBD2 matching over 8 bases. Trimming at V came to 4 bases and at J to 8 bases, leaving 10 bases not matched to a gene. The germline gives CDR1 MGHRA, CDR2 YSYEKL. The CDR3 contains 15 residues. The CDR3 loop is CASSRGGTHVDEQFF. For the CDR3, the DNA is TGCGCCAGCAGCCGCGGGGGGACCCACGTGGATGAGCAGTTCTTC.